The clone carrying this T cell receptor beta chain was observed once. Antigen unknown. The study sampled blood at baseline, cycle 4 day 1, and cycle 7 day 1. The CDR3 spans 13 residues. Germline-derived CDR1 and CDR2 are MNHNS and SASEGT. The ends were cut back, 6 bases at V and 3 bases at J, with 9 bases in the middle. The source of the sample is a study of OX40 agonist ivuxolimab in advanced cancers. Study details: Of the participants, more than 35% had some prior anti-PD-1, anti-PD-L1 or anti-CTLA-4 therapy, which was allowed.

Whole-study results and caveats: In the 0.1 to 3.0 mg/kg range, CD4+ and CD8+ blood T cells had expanded clonally by week 6. Also present in some nonresponders was a low level of normalized T-cell clonal expansion.

Assay: immunoSEQ multiplex PCR; the TCRdb copy retains only in-frame clones and omits some. The sample carries over 100,000 clones, over 85% recorded once. The source is an adult with an advanced solid tumor such as melanoma, head and neck, liver or kidney cancer. The input for sequencing was CD4+ or CD8+ T cells sorted from blood, taken in a trial of the OX40 agonist ivuxolimab. The chain uses TRBV6-1 and TRBJ1-5, with a weak D call TRBD1 (6 bases). The CDR3 here is CASRQGNNQPQHF. CDR3 nucleotides: TGTGCCAGCAGACAGGGTAACAATCAGCCCCAGCATTTT.